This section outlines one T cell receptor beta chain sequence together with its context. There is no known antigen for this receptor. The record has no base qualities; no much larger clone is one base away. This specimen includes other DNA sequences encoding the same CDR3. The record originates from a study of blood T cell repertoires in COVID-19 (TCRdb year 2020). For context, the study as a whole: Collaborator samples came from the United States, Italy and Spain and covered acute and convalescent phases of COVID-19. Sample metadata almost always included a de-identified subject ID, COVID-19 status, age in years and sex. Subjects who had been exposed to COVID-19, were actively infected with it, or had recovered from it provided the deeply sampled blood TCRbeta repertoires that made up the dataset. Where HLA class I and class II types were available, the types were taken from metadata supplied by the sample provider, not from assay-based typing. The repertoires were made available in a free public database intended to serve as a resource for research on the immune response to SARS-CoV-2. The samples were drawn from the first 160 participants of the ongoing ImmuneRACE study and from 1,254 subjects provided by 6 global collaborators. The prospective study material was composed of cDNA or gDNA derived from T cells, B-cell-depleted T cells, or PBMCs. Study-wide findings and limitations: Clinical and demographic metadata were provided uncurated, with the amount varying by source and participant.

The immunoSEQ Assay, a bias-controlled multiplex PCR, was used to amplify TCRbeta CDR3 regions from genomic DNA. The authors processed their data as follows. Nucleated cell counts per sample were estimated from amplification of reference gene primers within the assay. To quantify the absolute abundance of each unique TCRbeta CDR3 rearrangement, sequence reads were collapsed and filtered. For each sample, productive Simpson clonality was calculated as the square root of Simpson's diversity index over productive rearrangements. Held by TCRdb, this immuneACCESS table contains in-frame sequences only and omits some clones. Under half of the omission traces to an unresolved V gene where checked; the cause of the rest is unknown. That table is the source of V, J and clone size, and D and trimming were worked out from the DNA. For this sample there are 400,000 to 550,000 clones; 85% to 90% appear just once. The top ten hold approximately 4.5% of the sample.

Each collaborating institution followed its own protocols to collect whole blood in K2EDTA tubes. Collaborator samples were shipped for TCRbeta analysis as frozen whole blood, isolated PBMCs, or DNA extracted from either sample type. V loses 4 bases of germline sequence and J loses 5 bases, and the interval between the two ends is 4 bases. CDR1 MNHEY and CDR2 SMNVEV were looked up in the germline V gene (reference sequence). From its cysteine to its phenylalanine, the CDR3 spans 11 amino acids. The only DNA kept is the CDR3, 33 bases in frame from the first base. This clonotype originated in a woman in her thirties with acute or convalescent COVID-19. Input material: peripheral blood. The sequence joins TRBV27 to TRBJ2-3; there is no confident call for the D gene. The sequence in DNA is TGTGCCAGCAGTTCAGGAGATACGCAGTATTTT. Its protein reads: CASSSGDTQYF.